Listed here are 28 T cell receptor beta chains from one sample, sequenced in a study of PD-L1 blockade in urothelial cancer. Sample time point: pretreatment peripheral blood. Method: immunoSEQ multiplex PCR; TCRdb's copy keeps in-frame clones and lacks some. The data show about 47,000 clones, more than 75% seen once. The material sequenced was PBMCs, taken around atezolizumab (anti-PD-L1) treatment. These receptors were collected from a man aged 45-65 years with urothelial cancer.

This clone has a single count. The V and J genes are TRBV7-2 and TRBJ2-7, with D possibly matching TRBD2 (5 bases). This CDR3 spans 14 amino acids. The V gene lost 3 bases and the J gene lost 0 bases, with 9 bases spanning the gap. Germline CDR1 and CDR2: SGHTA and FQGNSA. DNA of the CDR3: TGTGCCAGCAGCTTCGGGGTTAACTCCTACGAGCAGTACTTC. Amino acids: CASSFGVNSYEQYF.

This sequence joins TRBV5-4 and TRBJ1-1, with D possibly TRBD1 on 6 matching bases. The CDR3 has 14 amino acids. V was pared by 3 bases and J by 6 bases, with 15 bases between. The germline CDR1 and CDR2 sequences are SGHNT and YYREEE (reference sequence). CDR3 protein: CASSSTGYQAEAFF. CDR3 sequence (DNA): TGTGCCAGCAGCTCAACAGGGTATCAGGCTGAAGCTTTCTTT.

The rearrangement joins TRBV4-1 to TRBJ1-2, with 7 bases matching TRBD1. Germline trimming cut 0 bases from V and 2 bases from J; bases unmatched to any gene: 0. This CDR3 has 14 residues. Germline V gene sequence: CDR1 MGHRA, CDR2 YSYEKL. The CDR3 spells CASSQEDRNYGYTF. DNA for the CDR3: TGCGCCAGCAGCCAAGAGGACAGGAACTATGGCTACACCTTC.

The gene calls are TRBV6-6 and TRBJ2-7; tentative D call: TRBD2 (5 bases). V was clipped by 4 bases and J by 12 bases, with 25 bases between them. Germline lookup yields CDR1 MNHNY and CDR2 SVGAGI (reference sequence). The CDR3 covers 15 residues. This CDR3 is CASSFPRTFPPCPYV. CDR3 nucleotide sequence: TGTGCCAGCAGTTTCCCCCGGACTTTTCCCCCTTGTCCGTACGTC.

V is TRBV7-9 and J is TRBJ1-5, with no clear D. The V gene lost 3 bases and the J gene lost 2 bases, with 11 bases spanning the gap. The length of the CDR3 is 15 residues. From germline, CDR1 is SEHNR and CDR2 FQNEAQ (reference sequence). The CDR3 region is CASSLEGSGNQPQHF. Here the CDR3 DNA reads TGTGCCAGCAGCTTGGAGGGTTCGGGCAATCAGCCCCAGCATTTT. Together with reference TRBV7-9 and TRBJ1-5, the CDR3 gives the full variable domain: DTGVSQNPRHKITKRGQNVTFRCDPISEHNRLYWYRQTLGQGPEFLTYFQNEAQLEKSRLLSDRFSAERPKGSFSTLEIQRTEQGDSAMYLCASSLEGSGNQPQHFGDGTRLSIL.

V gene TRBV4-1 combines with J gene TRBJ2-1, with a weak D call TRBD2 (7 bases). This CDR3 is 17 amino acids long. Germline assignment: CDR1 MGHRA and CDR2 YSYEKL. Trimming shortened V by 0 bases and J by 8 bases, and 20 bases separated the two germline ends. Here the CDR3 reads CASSQEGGGPATDEQFF. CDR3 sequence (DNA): TGCGCCAGCAGCCAAGAAGGGGGGGGGCCGGCTACAGATGAGCAGTTCTTC.

CDR3 sequence reads: CSVVLRENTEAFF. DNA for the CDR3: TGCAGCGTTGTACTCCGGGAGAACACTGAAGCTTTCTTT. The gene calls are TRBV29-1 and TRBJ1-1; D is unclear. The V and J ends lost 4 bases and 1 base respectively, with 10 bases between them. The CDR3 consists of 13 residues. Germline V lookup: CDR1 SQVTM, CDR2 ANQGSEA.

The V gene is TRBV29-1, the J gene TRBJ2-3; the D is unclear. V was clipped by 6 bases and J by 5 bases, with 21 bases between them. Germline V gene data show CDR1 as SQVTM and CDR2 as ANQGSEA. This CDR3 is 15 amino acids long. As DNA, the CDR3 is TGCAGCGTCGAAACAGTGGTAGAGTCCATAGATACGCAGTATTTT. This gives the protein CSVETVVESIDTQYF.

This chain's CDR3 is CASILAGGFVEQFF. For the CDR3, the DNA is TGTGCCAGCATACTAGCGGGAGGCTTTGTTGAGCAGTTCTTC. The rearrangement links TRBV6-1 to TRBJ2-1, with TRBD2 matching over 12 bases. Looked up from germline, CDR1 is MNHNS and CDR2 is SASEGT. The CDR3 spans 14 residues. V lost 7 bases to trimming and J lost 9 bases; unmatched junction nucleotides: 7.

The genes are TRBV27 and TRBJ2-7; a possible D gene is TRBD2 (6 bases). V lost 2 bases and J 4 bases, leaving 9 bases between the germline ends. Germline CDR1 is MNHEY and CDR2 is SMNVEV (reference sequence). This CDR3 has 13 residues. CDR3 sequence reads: CASSLTSLYEQYF. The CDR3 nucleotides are TGTGCCAGCAGTTTAACTAGCCTGTACGAGCAGTACTTC.

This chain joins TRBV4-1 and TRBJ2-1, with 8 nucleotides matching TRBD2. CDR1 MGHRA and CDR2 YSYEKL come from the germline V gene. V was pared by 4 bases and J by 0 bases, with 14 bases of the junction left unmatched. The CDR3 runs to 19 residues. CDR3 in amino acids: CASSRTGTSGGSSYNEQFF. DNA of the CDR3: TGCGCCAGCAGCCGCACCGGCACTAGCGGCGGGAGCTCCTACAATGAGCAGTTCTTC.

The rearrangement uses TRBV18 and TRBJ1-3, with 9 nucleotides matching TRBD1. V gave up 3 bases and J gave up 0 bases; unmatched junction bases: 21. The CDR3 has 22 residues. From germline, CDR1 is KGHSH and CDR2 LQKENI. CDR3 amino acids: CASSPAWGGQGPPGSSGNTIYF. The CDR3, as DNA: TGTGCCAGCTCACCGGCTTGGGGGGGACAGGGACCCCCAGGGAGCTCTGGAAACACCATATATTTT.

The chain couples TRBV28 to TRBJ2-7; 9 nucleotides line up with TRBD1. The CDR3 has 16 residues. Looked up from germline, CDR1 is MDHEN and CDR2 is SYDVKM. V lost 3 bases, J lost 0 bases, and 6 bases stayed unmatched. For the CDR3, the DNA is TGTGCCAGCAGTTTGGCCGGGACAGGGAGCTCCTACGAGCAGTACTTC. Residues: CASSLAGTGSSYEQYF.

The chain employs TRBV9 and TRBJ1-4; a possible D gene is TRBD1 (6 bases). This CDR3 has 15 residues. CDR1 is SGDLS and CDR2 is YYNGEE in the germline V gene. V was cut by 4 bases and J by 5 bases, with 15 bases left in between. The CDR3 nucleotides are TGTGCCAGCAGCTCTCAGACAGGATTGAATGAAAAACTGTTTTTT. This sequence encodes CASSSQTGLNEKLFF.

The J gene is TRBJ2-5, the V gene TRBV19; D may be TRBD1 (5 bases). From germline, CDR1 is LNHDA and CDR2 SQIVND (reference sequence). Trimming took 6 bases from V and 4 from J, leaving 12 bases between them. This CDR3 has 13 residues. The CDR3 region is CASSLRARETQYF. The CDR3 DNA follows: TGTGCCAGTAGCCTCAGGGCAAGAGAGACCCAGTACTTC.

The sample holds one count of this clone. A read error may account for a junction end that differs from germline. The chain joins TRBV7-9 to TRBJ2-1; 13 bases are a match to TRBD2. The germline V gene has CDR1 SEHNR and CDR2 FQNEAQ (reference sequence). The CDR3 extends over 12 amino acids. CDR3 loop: CASSLGLAGVVF. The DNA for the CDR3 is TGTGCCAGCAGCCTCGGACTAGCGGGGGTGGTCTTC.

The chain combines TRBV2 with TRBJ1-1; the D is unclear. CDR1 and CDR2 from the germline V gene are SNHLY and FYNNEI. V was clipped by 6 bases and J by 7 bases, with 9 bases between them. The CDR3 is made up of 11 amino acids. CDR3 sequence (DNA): TGTGCCAGCAGACTCGGGAATGAAGCTTTCTTT. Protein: CASRLGNEAFF.

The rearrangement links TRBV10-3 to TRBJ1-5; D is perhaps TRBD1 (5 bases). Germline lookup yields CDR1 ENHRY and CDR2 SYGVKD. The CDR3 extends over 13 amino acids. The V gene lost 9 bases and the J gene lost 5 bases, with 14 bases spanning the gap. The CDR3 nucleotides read TGTGCCATTCAAGCGGGGGGTTATCAGCCCCAGCATTTT. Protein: CAIQAGGYQPQHF.

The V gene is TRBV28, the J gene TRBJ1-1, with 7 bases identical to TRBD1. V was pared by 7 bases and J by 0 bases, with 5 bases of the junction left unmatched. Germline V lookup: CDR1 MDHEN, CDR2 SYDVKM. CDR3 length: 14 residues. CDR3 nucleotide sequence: TGTGCCAGCACTCGACAGGGTATGAACACTGAAGCTTTCTTT. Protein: CASTRQGMNTEAFF.

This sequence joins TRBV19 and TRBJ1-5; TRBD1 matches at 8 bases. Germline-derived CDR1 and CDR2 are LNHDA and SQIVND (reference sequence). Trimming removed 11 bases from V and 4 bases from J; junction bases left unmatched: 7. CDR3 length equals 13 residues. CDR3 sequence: CAGAGTGNQPQHF. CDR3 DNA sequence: TGTGCCGGAGCCGGGACAGGTAATCAGCCCCAGCATTTT.

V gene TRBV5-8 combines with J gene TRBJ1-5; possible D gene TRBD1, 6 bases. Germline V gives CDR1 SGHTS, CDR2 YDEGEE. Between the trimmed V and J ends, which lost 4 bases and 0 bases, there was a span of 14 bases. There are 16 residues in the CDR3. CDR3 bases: TGTGCCAGCAGCCCGAGGGGACACCTTAGCAATCAGCCCCAGCATTTT. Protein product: CASSPRGHLSNQPQHF.

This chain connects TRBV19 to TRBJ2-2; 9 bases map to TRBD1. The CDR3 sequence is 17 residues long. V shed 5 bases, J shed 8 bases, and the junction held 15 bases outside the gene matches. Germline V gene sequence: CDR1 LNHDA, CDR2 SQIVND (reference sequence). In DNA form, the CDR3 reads TGTGCCAGTAGTTACACTCCCGGGACAGGGCTAACTGGGGAGCTGTTTTTT. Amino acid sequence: CASSYTPGTGLTGELFF.

In DNA form, the CDR3 reads TGCGCCAGCAGCTTGAGGCCTAGCGGGGTGAGCTCCTACGAGCAGTACTTC. Protein product: CASSLRPSGVSSYEQYF. The chain uses TRBV5-1 and TRBJ2-7; 9 nucleotides align to TRBD2. This CDR3 contains 17 residues. In germline, CDR1 is SGHRS, CDR2 YFSETQ. V was pared by 1 base and J by 0 bases, with 8 bases of the junction left unmatched.

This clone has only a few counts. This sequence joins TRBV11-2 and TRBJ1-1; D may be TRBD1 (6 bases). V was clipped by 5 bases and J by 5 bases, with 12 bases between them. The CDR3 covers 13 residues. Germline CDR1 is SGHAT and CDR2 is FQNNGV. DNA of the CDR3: TGTGCCAGCAGCCACGAGGGGGTGACTGAAGCTTTCTTT. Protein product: CASSHEGVTEAFF.

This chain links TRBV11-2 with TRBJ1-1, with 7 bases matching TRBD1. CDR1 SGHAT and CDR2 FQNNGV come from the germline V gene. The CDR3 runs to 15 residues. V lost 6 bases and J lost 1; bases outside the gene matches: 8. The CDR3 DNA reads TGTGCCAGCAGTCCTAGACAGGGATGGAACACTGAAGCTTTCTTT. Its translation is CASSPRQGWNTEAFF. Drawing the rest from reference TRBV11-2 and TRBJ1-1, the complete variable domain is EAGVAQSPRYKIIEKRQSVAFWCNPISGHATLYWYQQILGQGPKLLIQFQNNGVVDDSQLPKDRFSAERLKGVDSTLKIQPAKLEDSAVYLCASSPRQGWNTEAFFGQGTRLTVV.

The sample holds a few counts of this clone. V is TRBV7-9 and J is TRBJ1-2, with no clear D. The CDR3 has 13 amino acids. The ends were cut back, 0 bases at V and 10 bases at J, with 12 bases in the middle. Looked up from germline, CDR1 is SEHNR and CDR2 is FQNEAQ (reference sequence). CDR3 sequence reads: CASSLAVARDYTF. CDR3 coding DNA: TGTGCCAGCAGCTTAGCAGTGGCACGGGACTACACCTTC.

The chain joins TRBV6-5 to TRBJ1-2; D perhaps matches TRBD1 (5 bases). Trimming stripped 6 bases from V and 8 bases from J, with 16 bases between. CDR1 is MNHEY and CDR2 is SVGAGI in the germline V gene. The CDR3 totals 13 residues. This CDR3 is CASSRTGQGGYTF. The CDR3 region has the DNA TGTGCCAGCAGCCGGACGGGCCAGGGAGGCTACACCTTC.

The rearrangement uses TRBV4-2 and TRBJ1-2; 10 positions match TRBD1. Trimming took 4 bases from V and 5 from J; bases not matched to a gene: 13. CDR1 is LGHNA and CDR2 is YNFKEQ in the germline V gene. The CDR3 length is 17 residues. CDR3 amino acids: CASSRTATGGGSYGYTF. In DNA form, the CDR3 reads TGTGCCAGCAGCCGCACCGCGACAGGGGGCGGATCATATGGCTACACCTTC.